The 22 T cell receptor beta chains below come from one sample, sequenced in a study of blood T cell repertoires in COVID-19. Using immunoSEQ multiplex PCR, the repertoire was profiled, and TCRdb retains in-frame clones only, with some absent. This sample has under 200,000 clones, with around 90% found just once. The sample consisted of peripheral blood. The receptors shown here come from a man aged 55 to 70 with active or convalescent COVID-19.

DNA for the CDR3: TGTGCCAGCAGCCAACCCAGAGAGACCCAGTACTTC. It is translated as CASSQPRETQYF. The chain links TRBV6-5 to TRBJ2-5; D unclear. CDR3 length: 12 residues. In germline, CDR1 is MNHEY, CDR2 SVGAGI. V lost 6 bases to trimming and J lost 4 bases, with 9 bases between them.

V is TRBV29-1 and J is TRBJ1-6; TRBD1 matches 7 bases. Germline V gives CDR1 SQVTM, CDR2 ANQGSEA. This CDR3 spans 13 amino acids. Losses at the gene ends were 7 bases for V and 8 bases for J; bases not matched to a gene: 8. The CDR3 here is CSATTGSHSPLHF. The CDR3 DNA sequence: TGCAGCGCAACGACAGGGTCGCATTCACCCCTCCACTTT.

The CDR3 coding sequence is TGTGCCAGCAGTACACAGAACACTGAAGCTTTCTTT. Translating gives CASSTQNTEAFF. The V and J genes are TRBV2 and TRBJ1-1; D call uncertain. Germline V gene data show CDR1 as SNHLY and CDR2 as FYNNEI. Deletions cut 5 bases from V and 1 base from J, with 5 bases between. The CDR3 contains 12 residues.

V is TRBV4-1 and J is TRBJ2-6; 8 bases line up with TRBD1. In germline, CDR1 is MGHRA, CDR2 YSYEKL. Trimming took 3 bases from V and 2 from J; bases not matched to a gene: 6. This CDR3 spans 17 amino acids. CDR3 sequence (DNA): TGCGCCAGCAGCCACCCAGGGGGCGGTCCTGGGGCCAACGTCCTGACTTTC. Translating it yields CASSHPGGGPGANVLTF.

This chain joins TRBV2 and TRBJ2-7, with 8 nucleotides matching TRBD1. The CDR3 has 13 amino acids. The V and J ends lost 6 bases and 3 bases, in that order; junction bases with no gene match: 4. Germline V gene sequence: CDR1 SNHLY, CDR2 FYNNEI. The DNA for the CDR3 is TGTGCCAGCAGAACAGGGGGAGGCTACGAGCAGTACTTC. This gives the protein CASRTGGGYEQYF. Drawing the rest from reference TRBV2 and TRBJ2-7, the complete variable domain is EPEVTQTPSHQVTQMGQEVILRCVPISNHLYFYWYRQILGQKVEFLVSFYNNEISEKSEIFDDQFSVERPDGSNFTLKIRSTKLEDSAMYFCASRTGGGYEQYFGPGTRLTVT.

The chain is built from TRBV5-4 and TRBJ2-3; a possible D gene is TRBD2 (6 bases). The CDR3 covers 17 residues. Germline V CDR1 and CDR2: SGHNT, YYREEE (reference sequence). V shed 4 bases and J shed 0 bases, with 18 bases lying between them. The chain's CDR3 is CASSDPHSGTSTDTQYF. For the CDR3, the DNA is TGTGCCAGCAGCGACCCCCATAGCGGTACTAGCACAGATACGCAGTATTTT.

The CDR3 nucleotides are TGCGCCAGCAGTTATTCACATGGTGGCACTGAAGCTTTCTTT. Protein product: CASSYSHGGTEAFF. The chain combines TRBV4-1 with TRBJ1-1; D remains unclear. This CDR3 region has 14 residues. Germline values: CDR1 MGHRA, CDR2 YSYEKL. Trimming cost V 6 bases and J 4 bases, with 15 bases left between them.

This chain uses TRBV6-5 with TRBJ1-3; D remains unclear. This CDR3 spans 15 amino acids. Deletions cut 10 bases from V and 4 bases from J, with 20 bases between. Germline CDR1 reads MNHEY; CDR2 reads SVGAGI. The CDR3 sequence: CATQDPGSTGNTIYF. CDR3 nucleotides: TGTGCCACCCAAGACCCGGGATCGACCGGAAACACCATATATTTT.

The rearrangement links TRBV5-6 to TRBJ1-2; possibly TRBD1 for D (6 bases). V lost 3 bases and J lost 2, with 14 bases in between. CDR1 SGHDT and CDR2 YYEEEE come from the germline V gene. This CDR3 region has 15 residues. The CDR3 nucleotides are TGTGCCAGCAGCTCATACTCGGGACAAAACTATGGCTACACCTTC. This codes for CASSSYSGQNYGYTF.

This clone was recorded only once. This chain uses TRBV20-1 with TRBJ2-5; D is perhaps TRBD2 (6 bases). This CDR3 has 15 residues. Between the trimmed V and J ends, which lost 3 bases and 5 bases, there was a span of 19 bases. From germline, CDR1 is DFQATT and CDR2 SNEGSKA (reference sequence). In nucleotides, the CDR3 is TGCAGTGCTAGTGTAGCGGCTAGCGTCAGTGAGACCCAGTACTTC. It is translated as CSASVAASVSETQYF.

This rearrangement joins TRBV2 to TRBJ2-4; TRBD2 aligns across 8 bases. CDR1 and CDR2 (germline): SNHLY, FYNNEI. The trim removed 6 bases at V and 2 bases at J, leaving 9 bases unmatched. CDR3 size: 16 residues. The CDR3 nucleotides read TGTGCCAGCAGGGGGACTAGTTCTGGACCCAAAAACATTCAGTACTTC. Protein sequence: CASRGTSSGPKNIQYF.

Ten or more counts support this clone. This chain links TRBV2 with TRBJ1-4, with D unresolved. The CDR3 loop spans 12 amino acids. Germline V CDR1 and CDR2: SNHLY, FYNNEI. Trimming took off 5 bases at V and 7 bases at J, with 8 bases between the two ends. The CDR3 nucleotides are TGTGCCAGCAGTCGGGTGCCTGAAAAACTGTTTTTT. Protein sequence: CASSRVPEKLFF.

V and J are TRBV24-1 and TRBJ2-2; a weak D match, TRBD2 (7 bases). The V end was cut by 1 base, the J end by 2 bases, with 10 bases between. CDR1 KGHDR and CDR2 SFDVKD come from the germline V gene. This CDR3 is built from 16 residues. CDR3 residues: CATSDFGGPNTGELFF. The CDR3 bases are TGTGCCACCAGTGATTTCGGGGGGCCCAACACCGGGGAGCTGTTTTTT.

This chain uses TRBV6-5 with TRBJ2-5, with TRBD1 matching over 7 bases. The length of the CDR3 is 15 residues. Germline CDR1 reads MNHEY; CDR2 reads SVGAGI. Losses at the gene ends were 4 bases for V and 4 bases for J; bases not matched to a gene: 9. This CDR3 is CASSSTGQVRETQYF. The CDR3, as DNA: TGTGCCAGCAGTTCGACAGGGCAAGTGAGAGAGACCCAGTACTTC.

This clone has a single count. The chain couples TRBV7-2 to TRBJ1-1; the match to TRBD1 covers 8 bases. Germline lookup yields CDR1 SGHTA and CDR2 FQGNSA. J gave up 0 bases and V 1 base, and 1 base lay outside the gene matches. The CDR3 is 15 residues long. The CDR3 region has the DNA TGTGCCAGCAGCTTAGGGGACAGGATGAACACTGAAGCTTTCTTT. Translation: CASSLGDRMNTEAFF.

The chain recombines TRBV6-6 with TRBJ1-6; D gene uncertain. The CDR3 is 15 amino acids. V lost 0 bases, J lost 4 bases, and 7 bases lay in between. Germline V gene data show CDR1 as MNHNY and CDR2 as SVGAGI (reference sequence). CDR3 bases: TGTGCCAGCAGTTACTCGGGAGGATATAATTCACCCCTCCACTTT. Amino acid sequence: CASSYSGGYNSPLHF.

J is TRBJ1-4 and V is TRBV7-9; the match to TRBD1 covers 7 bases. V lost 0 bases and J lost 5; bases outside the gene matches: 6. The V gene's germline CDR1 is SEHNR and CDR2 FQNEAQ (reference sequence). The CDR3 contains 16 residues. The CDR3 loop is CASSLAWAGGNEKLFF. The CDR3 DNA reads TGTGCCAGCAGCTTAGCGTGGGCAGGGGGAAATGAAAAACTGTTTTTT. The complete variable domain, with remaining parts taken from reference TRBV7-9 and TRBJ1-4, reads DTGVSQNPRHKITKRGQNVTFRCDPISEHNRLYWYRQTLGQGPEFLTYFQNEAQLEKSRLLSDRFSAERPKGSFSTLEIQRTEQGDSAMYLCASSLAWAGGNEKLFFGSGTQLSVL.

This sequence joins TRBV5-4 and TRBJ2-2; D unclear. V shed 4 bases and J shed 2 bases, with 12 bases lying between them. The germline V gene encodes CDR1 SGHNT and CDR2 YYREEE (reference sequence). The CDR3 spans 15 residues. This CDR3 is CASSASSTNTGELFF. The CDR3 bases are TGTGCCAGCAGCGCATCGAGTACTAACACCGGGGAGCTGTTTTTT.

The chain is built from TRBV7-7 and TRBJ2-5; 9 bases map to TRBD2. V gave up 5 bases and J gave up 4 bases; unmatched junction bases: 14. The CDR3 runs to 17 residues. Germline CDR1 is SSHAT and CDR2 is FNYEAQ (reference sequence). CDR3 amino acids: CASSPRTRGGLGETQYF. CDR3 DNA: TGTGCCAGCAGCCCCAGGACGCGGGGGGGCCTTGGAGAGACCCAGTACTTC. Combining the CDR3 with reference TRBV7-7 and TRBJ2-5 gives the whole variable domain GAGVSQSPRYKVTKRGQDVTLRCDPISSHATLYWYQQALGQGPEFLTYFNYEAQPDKSGLPSDRFSAERPEGSISTLTIQRTEQRDSAMYRCASSPRTRGGLGETQYFGPGTRLLVL.

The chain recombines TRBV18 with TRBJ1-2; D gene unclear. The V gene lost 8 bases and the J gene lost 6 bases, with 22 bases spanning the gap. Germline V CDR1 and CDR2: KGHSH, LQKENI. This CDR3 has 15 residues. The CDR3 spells CASALRTRGGNGYTF. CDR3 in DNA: TGTGCCAGCGCTTTGAGGACCCGGGGAGGGAATGGCTACACCTTC.

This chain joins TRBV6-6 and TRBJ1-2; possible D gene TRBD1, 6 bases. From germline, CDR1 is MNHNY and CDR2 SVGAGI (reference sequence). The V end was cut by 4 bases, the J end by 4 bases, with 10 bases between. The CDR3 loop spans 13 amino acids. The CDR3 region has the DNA TGTGCCAGCAGTTCCAGGGGCCCCTATGGCTACACCTTC. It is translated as CASSSRGPYGYTF.

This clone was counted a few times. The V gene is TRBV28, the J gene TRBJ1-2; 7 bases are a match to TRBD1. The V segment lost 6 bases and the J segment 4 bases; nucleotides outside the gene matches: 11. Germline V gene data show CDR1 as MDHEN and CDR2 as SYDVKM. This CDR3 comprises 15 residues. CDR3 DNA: TGTGCCAGCAGACAGACAGGGCCCAACGCCTATGGCTACACCTTC. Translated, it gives CASRQTGPNAYGYTF.